This TCR beta chain comes out of a study of CD8+CD57+ T cells in acquired aplastic anemia. Turning to the study itself: Yields of DNA that came from sorted CD4+ and CD8+ cells averaged roughly 3.2 ug.

Whoever was chosen for sequencing had shown CD8+CD57+ cell expansion by flow cytometry. Every patient presented with severe acquired aplastic anemia. TCR beta VDJ combinations and CDR3 sequences were profiled from genomic DNA. From the reads, TCRdb called clonotypes with MiXCR, one entry per CDR3 protein. The sample consists of fewer than 200,000 distinct CDR3 sequences, 45% to 55% of them appearing once. V shed 4 bases, J shed 10 bases, and the junction held 11 bases outside the gene matches. The CDR3 is made up of 16 amino acids. Per the germline V gene, CDR1 is LNHDA and CDR2 is SQIVND (reference sequence). The sample holds many counts of this clonotype.

The chain joins TRBV19 to TRBJ1-6, with 9 bases that match TRBD1. The origin of this receptor is a human donor with aplastic anemia. Input material: sorted CD4+, CD8+, or CD8+CD57+ T cells (not recorded which) from PBMCs. In nucleotides, the CDR3 is TGTGCCAGTAGTACTCTCCTACAGGGGGCACGATCACCCCTCCACTTT. This sequence encodes CASSTLLQGARSPLHF.